A single sample gave rise to the 4 T cell receptor beta chains below, sequenced in a study of T cells after yellow fever vaccination. One entry per CDR3 protein results from TCRdb running MiXCR on the 5' RACE reads. This sample carries about 550,000 distinct CDR3 sequences, 15% to 20% of them seen once, and the ten largest clones take 13% to 15%. Here the sequenced sample was PBMCs, taken 15 days after the yellow fever booster vaccination. The receptors were sampled from a man aged 30 to 39 who received the YFV17D yellow fever vaccine.

The chain uses TRBV5-1 and TRBJ2-1; 11 bases match TRBD2. The V gene end was trimmed by 3 bases and the J gene end by 7 bases; junction bases not matched to a gene: 6. Germline V gives CDR1 SGHRS, CDR2 YFSETQ. The CDR3 is 15 residues long. DNA for the CDR3: TGCGCCAGCAGCTCAACTAGCGGGAGAACTAATGAGCAGTTCTTC. Translation gives CASSSTSGRTNEQFF.

The chain links TRBV20-1 to TRBJ2-7; possible D gene TRBD1, 6 bases. The germline V and J ends were trimmed by 5 bases and 0 bases, with 8 bases remaining between them. The CDR3 loop spans 12 amino acids. Germline CDR1 DFQATT, CDR2 SNEGSKA (reference sequence). CDR3 loop: CSARQDSYEQYF. The CDR3 DNA reads TGCAGTGCTCGACAGGACTCCTACGAGCAGTACTTC.

J is TRBJ2-1 and V is TRBV7-2; 7 bases agree with TRBD2. The V gene's germline CDR1 is SGHTA and CDR2 FQGNSA. Trimming cost V 3 bases and J 4 bases; bases outside gene matches: 6. The CDR3 totals 15 residues. The CDR3 DNA sequence: TGTGCCAGCAGCTTGTATAGCGGGCGTTACAATGAGCAGTTCTTC. Its protein is CASSLYSGRYNEQFF.

This chain uses TRBV5-4 with TRBJ1-2; D unresolved. The CDR3 loop spans 15 amino acids. Germline-derived CDR1 and CDR2 are SGHNT and YYREEE (reference sequence). V gave up 3 bases and J gave up 4 bases, with 16 bases separating them. The CDR3, as DNA: TGTGCCAGCAGCTCGGACTCAGCAACCGTCTATGGCTACACCTTC. Its protein product is CASSSDSATVYGYTF.